Presented here are 31 T cell receptor beta chains from one specimen sequenced in a study of T cells after yellow fever vaccination. TCRdb reprocessed the 5' RACE reads via MiXCR and lists one record per CDR3 protein. The sample yields 200,000 to 300,000 distinct CDR3 sequences, 6% to 8% seen once. The sample consisted of CD4+ T cells sorted from PBMCs, taken on the day of the yellow fever booster vaccination. These receptors originate from a man aged 30-40 years who received the YFV17D yellow fever vaccine.

The chain employs TRBV23-1 and TRBJ2-2; D possibly uses TRBD1 or TRBD2 (6 bases each). TRBV23-1 is designated an ORF whose function remains uncertain. Trimming took 11 bases from V and 6 from J, leaving 19 bases between them. The CDR3 consists of 14 residues. Here the CDR3 DNA reads TGCGCCGAACGACAGGAGGGGGAACCCGGGGAGCTGTTTTTT. Its protein is CAERQEGEPGELFF.

This chain uses TRBV5-1 with TRBJ2-1, with D perhaps matching TRBD1 (6 bases). This CDR3 is built from 15 residues. The V gene's germline CDR1 is SGHRS and CDR2 YFSETQ. V was shortened by 5 bases and J by 4 bases, with 16 bases between the two germline ends. For the CDR3, the DNA is TGCGCCAGCAGGGCCGGGACATATGGGTACAATGAGCAGTTCTTC. It encodes CASRAGTYGYNEQFF.

A few counts support this clonotype. The chain couples TRBV2 to TRBJ2-2, with 8 bases lining up with TRBD1. Germline assignment: CDR1 SNHLY and CDR2 FYNNEI. The CDR3 contains 16 residues. V gave up 10 bases and J gave up 7 bases; unmatched junction bases: 17. CDR3 DNA sequence: TGTGCCACACGACTAGACAGGGGCCGGGACGGCGGGGAGCTGTTTTTT. Translation: CATRLDRGRDGGELFF.

This chain joins TRBV6-2 or TRBV6-3 and TRBJ2-7, with 13 bases lining up with TRBD2. Trimming at V came to 3 bases and at J to 5 bases, leaving 4 bases not matched to a gene. The CDR3 totals 15 residues. From germline, CDR1 is MNHEY and CDR2 SVGEGT. Written as DNA, the CDR3 is TGTGCCAGCAGTTATCTCGGACTAGCGGGAGACGAGCAGTACTTC. It encodes CASSYLGLAGDEQYF.

This clonotype occurred a few times. This chain joins TRBV28 and TRBJ1-2; the D gene is possibly TRBD1 (6 bases). V was trimmed by 6 bases and J by 5 bases, leaving 13 bases between them. The V gene's germline CDR1 is MDHEN and CDR2 SYDVKM. This CDR3 contains 13 residues. Written as DNA, the CDR3 is TGTGCCAGCAGACTAACAGGGACTTATGGCTACACCTTC. It codes for CASRLTGTYGYTF.

There are a few counts of this clonotype. This chain links TRBV24-1 with TRBJ2-3; weak D call: TRBD2 (5 bases). V was cut by 5 bases and J by 2 bases, with 7 bases left in between. There are 13 residues in the CDR3. CDR1 is KGHDR, CDR2 SFDVKD, per germline. The CDR3 DNA reads TGTGCCACCAGTGGGGAGAACACAGATACGCAGTATTTT. Its protein is CATSGENTDTQYF.

CDR3 DNA sequence: TGTGCCAGCCGGACTAGCGTAGAGACCCAGTACTTC. Encoded protein: CASRTSVETQYF. This chain joins TRBV7-2 and TRBJ2-5, with 9 bases lining up with TRBD2. The V segment lost 8 bases and the J segment 4 bases; nucleotides outside the gene matches: 2. The CDR3 length is 12 residues. From germline, CDR1 is SGHTA and CDR2 FQGNSA.

This clonotype has at least ten counts. V usage is TRBV5-1 and J usage is TRBJ2-3, with D possibly being TRBD2 (5 bases). V was shortened by 4 bases and J by 6 bases, with 15 bases between the two germline ends. CDR1 is SGHRS and CDR2 is YFSETQ in the germline V gene. The CDR3 totals 14 residues. The CDR3: CASSARAVGDTQYF. The CDR3 DNA reads as TGCGCCAGCAGCGCCCGAGCGGTGGGCGATACGCAGTATTTT.

This clonotype was counted a few times. The chain uses TRBV5-4 and TRBJ2-5; 12 bases fit TRBD2. Trimming at V came to 9 bases and at J to 3 bases, leaving 15 bases not matched to a gene. The CDR3 spans 17 residues. Per germline, CDR1 SGHNT and CDR2 YYREEE (reference sequence). DNA for the CDR3: TGTGCCACCTCGAGTCGAACTAGCGGGAGGTTAAAAGAGACCCAGTACTTC. It specifies CATSSRTSGRLKETQYF. The entire variable domain, with the rest obtained from reference TRBV5-4 and TRBJ2-5, is as follows: ETGVTQSPTHLIKTRGQQVTLRCSSQSGHNTVSWYQQALGQGPQFIFQYYREEENGRGNFPPRFSGLQFPNYSSELNVNALELDDSALYLCATSSRTSGRLKETQYFGPGTRLLVL.

CDR3: CASSPGQGAGEQFF. Here the CDR3 DNA reads TGTGCCAGCAGCCCAGGACAGGGGGCGGGTGAGCAGTTCTTC. The V call is TRBV12-3 or TRBV12-4, the J call TRBJ2-1; 11 nucleotides agree with TRBD1. V shed 6 bases and J 9 bases; nucleotides not matched to a gene: 7. The CDR3 contains 14 residues.

The chain combines TRBV7-2 with TRBJ2-7; 10 bases are shared with TRBD2. The germline V gene encodes CDR1 SGHTA and CDR2 FQGNSA. V trimming: 4 bases; J trimming: 3 bases; junction bases outside the gene matches: 6. The length of the CDR3 is 15 residues. The CDR3 sequence is CASSSQREGRYEQYF. CDR3 bases: TGTGCCAGCAGCTCCCAGCGGGAGGGCCGCTACGAGCAGTACTTC. The full variable domain, rest sourced from reference TRBV7-2 and TRBJ2-7, is GAGVSQSPSNKVTEKGKDVELRCDPISGHTALYWYRQSLGQGLEFLIYFQGNSAPDKSGLPSDRFSAERTGGSVSTLTIQRTQQEDSAVYLCASSSQREGRYEQYFGPGTRLTVT.

This clonotype has a count of ten or more. This chain connects TRBV5-6 to TRBJ1-2, with a weak D call TRBD1 (5 bases). Germline loops: CDR1 SGHDT, CDR2 YYEEEE. The CDR3 consists of 14 residues. Trimming removed 1 base at V and 4 bases at J, with 11 bases between. This CDR3 reads CASSLSGGTYGYTF. DNA of the CDR3: TGTGCCAGCAGCTTGTCTGGGGGGACCTATGGCTACACCTTC. Looking up the rest from reference TRBV5-6 and TRBJ1-2 gives the full variable domain: DAGVTQSPTHLIKTRGQQVTLRCSPKSGHDTVSWYQQALGQGPQFIFQYYEEEERQRGNFPDRFSGHQFPNYSSELNVNALLLGDSALYLCASSLSGGTYGYTFGSGTRLTVV.

This rearrangement joins TRBV12-3 or TRBV12-4 to TRBJ1-4, with D possibly being TRBD1 (5 bases). The V gene lost 6 bases and the J gene lost 10 bases, with 18 bases spanning the gap. CDR3 length: 14 residues. CDR3 loop: CASSPGGARGKLFF. The CDR3 DNA is TGTGCCAGCAGCCCCGGTGGGGCCCGAGGAAAACTGTTTTTT.

The J gene is TRBJ1-5, the V gene TRBV20-1; D remains unclear. From germline, CDR1 is DFQATT and CDR2 SNEGSKA (reference sequence). CDR3 size: 14 residues. V gave up 6 bases and J gave up 6 bases, with 18 bases separating them. CDR3 nucleotide sequence: TGCAGTGCCCCTCGGGCAGCGACGGGTCAGCCCCAGCATTTT. Translating it yields CSAPRAATGQPQHF.

This clonotype was observed a handful of times. The rearrangement joins TRBV5-6 to TRBJ2-4; tentative D call: TRBD1 (5 bases). Germline CDR1 and CDR2: SGHDT and YYEEEE. V lost 3 bases and J lost 6, with 13 bases in between. This CDR3 comprises 14 residues. CDR3 bases: TGTGCCAGCAGCTCCGCAGGGTTGGGAAACATTCAGTACTTC. It encodes CASSSAGLGNIQYF.

This clonotype was found many times. The chain uses TRBV27 and TRBJ2-1; 7 nucleotides line up with TRBD2. Germline V gene sequence: CDR1 MNHEY, CDR2 SMNVEV (reference sequence). V was clipped by 6 bases and J by 14 bases; unmatched bases: 13. CDR3 length: 13 amino acids. The CDR3 here is CASSGNNREEEFF. The CDR3 DNA sequence: TGTGCCAGCAGCGGGAACAACCGGGAGGAGGAGTTCTTC.

This clonotype was observed a few times. The chain carries TRBV6-1 and TRBJ1-1; D gene uncertain. Germline CDR1 reads MNHNS; CDR2 reads SASEGT. The CDR3 consists of 14 residues. Trimming stripped 6 bases from V and 4 bases from J, with 15 bases between. The CDR3 loop is CASRKGGVSTEAFF. In DNA form, the CDR3 reads TGTGCCAGCAGAAAGGGAGGCGTGAGCACTGAAGCTTTCTTT.

The sample holds a few counts of this clonotype. The V gene is TRBV9, the J gene TRBJ2-1; TRBD2 agrees at 10 bases. The CDR3 loop spans 15 amino acids. Trimming took 2 bases from V and 8 from J; bases not matched to a gene: 7. Germline CDR1 is SGDLS and CDR2 is YYNGEE. CDR3 amino acids: CASSVGASGSDEQFF. For the CDR3, the DNA is TGTGCCAGCAGCGTTGGGGCTAGCGGGAGTGATGAGCAGTTCTTC. The full variable domain, completed using reference TRBV9 and TRBJ2-1, is DSGVTQTPKHLITATGQRVTLRCSPRSGDLSVYWYQQSLDQGLQFLIQYYNGEERAKGNILERFSAQQFPDLHSELNLSSLELGDSALYFCASSVGASGSDEQFFGPGTRLTVL.

This clonotype was detected only a few times. CDR3 nucleotides: TGCAGTGCTAGGGCGGTAAATCAGCCCCAGCATTTT. It translates to CSARAVNQPQHF. The chain carries TRBV20-1 and TRBJ1-5; D call uncertain. The CDR3 is 12 residues long. Looked up from germline, CDR1 is DFQATT and CDR2 is SNEGSKA (reference sequence). V gave up 3 bases and J gave up 4 bases, with 7 bases separating them.

A few counts support this clonotype. The rearrangement links TRBV4-3 to TRBJ2-1; 8 nucleotides agree with TRBD2. Germline CDR1 reads LGHNA; CDR2 reads YSLEER. The CDR3 runs 14 residues. Losses at the gene ends were 0 bases for V and 8 bases for J; bases not matched to a gene: 3. CDR3 DNA sequence: TGCGCCAGCAGCCAAGACGGGAGGGGGGATGAGCAGTTCTTC. It is translated as CASSQDGRGDEQFF.

This clonotype was seen a handful of times. In nucleotides, the CDR3 is TGTGCCAGCTCACCATTACTAGCGGGAGCTGGGGTCTACGAGCAGTACTTC. As protein: CASSPLLAGAGVYEQYF. This chain uses TRBV18 with TRBJ2-7, with 11 bases lining up with TRBD2. The trim removed 2 bases at V and 3 bases at J, leaving 9 bases unmatched. Germline loops: CDR1 KGHSH, CDR2 LQKENI. There are 17 residues in the CDR3.

This clonotype was found many times. V usage is TRBV18 and J usage is TRBJ2-7, with D unclear. The CDR3 has 15 residues. Trimming cost V 0 bases and J 1 base, with 10 bases left between them. Germline V gives CDR1 KGHSH, CDR2 LQKENI. CDR3 nucleotide sequence: TGTGCCAGCTCACCACCCACCTTGGGGTCCTACGAGCAGTACTTC. It is translated as CASSPPTLGSYEQYF.

This clonotype was seen a handful of times. The chain links TRBV7-6 to TRBJ2-3, with D possibly being TRBD2 (6 bases). Looked up from germline, CDR1 is SGHVS and CDR2 is FNYEAQ. V shed 5 bases and J shed 6 bases, with 18 bases lying between them. The CDR3 length is 15 residues. The CDR3 sequence: CASSLGLGTGDTQYF. The CDR3 region has the DNA TGTGCCAGCAGCCTGGGACTCGGTACTGGTGATACGCAGTATTTT.

This clonotype has at least ten counts. An end of the junction differs from the germline gene, which may be a read error. The V and J genes are TRBV18 and TRBJ2-7; tentatively, D is TRBD1 (5 bases). The CDR3 spans 11 residues. Germline V gene data show CDR1 as KGHSH and CDR2 as LQKENI. This CDR3 is CASSPGLQVSF. The CDR3 nucleotides are TGTGCCAGCTCACCAGGATTACAGGTTTCCTTC.

In this sample, this clonotype turned up many times. This chain joins TRBV10-3 and TRBJ2-1; 7 bases line up with TRBD1. In germline, CDR1 is ENHRY, CDR2 SYGVKD. The CDR3 is 15 residues long. The J segment lost 6 bases and the V segment lost 7 bases, leaving 12 bases of the junction unmatched. The CDR3 DNA is TGTGCCATCACCACAGGGGCCCTACAGAGCAATGAGCAGTTCTTC. Encoded protein: CAITTGALQSNEQFF.

This clonotype was recorded at least ten times. The chain couples TRBV7-2 to TRBJ2-4, with D unclear. Per germline, CDR1 SGHTA and CDR2 FQGNSA. The CDR3 is 13 amino acids. V lost 9 bases and J lost 0, with 9 bases in between. In nucleotides, the CDR3 is TGTGCCAGTTCTACTCTAGCCAAAAACATTCAGTACTTC. It translates to CASSTLAKNIQYF.

In its sample, this clonotype was seen a few times. This chain links TRBV5-1 with TRBJ2-7; 7 bases align to TRBD2. Germline loops: CDR1 SGHRS, CDR2 YFSETQ. The V and J ends lost 7 bases and 4 bases, in that order; junction bases with no gene match: 11. This CDR3 is 14 amino acids long. DNA for the CDR3: TGCGCCAGCCGGCCCGGGGGAGGGCCTTACGAGCAGTACTTC. Its translation: CASRPGGGPYEQYF.

The chain couples TRBV20-1 to TRBJ2-7; the match to TRBD1 covers 8 bases. After removal of 4 bases from V and 4 bases from J, the junction contained 9 bases not matched to a gene. There are 14 residues in the CDR3. In germline, CDR1 is DFQATT, CDR2 SNEGSKA (reference sequence). The CDR3 bases are TGCAGTGCTATAACACAGGGGGGCTTATACGAGCAGTACTTC. Protein: CSAITQGGLYEQYF.

This chain joins TRBV29-1 and TRBJ1-1; 8 nucleotides agree with TRBD1. Germline V gives CDR1 SQVTM, CDR2 ANQGSEA. The CDR3 is made up of 13 amino acids. After removal of 4 bases from V and 9 bases from J, the junction contained 10 bases not matched to a gene. This chain's CDR3 is CSVAWQGALQAFF. Written as DNA, the CDR3 is TGCAGCGTTGCGTGGCAGGGGGCTTTACAAGCTTTCTTT.

This clonotype came up a few times. The CDR3 region has the DNA TGCAGTGCTAGCGAGCGGGGCTACGAGCAGTACTTC. Translated: CSASERGYEQYF. The chain links TRBV20-1 to TRBJ2-7, with 7 bases identical to TRBD2. After removal of 3 bases from V and 3 bases from J, the junction contained 2 bases not matched to a gene. The CDR3 length is 12 residues. Germline loops: CDR1 DFQATT, CDR2 SNEGSKA (reference sequence).

The V gene is TRBV18, the J gene TRBJ2-1, with 9 nucleotides matching TRBD1. The CDR3 contains 16 residues. The germline gives CDR1 KGHSH, CDR2 LQKENI. V dropped 3 bases and J dropped 7; count of bases not matched to a gene: 10. The CDR3 region is CASSPNTGGAGNEQFF. Here the CDR3 DNA reads TGTGCCAGCTCACCGAACACAGGGGGCGCCGGGAATGAGCAGTTCTTC.